The clone carrying this T cell receptor (beta chain) was seen ten or more times. The antigen remains undetermined. Unique molecular identifiers tagged the TCR beta cDNA libraries. TCRdb reanalysed the PCR reads using MiXCR and keeps one entry per CDR3 protein. The sample consists of over 150,000 distinct CDR3 sequences, over 25% of them appearing once. This sample is part of a study of post-analysis software for immune sequencing data. Study information: The disease courses covered relapsing-remitting, secondary progressive and progressive-relapsing multiple sclerosis. Whole-study results and caveats: There was significantly lower normalized Chao1 diversity in multiple sclerosis patients than in controls. The F measure placed samples prepared in the same batch into strongly shared clusters.

Sequences were obtained from blood. This TCR came from a girl aged 10-17 years with multiple sclerosis.

The CDR3 loop reads CSARDQLANEQFF. The CDR3 bases are TGCAGTGCTAGAGATCAACTAGCCAATGAGCAGTTCTTC. The rearrangement uses TRBV20-1 and TRBJ2-1; possible D gene TRBD2, 6 bases. The CDR3 loop spans 13 amino acids. Germline CDR1 reads DFQATT; CDR2 reads SNEGSKA (reference sequence). V lost 0 bases to trimming and J lost 6 bases, with 9 bases between them.